This T cell receptor beta chain was sequenced in a study of shared clonotypes between healthy human individuals. Only CD45RO-negative cells positively selected for CCR7 counted as naive CD8 cells, so terminally differentiated effector memory CD45RA+ cells were excluded. Regarding the study as a whole: Estimated richness values were generally larger in naive subsets than in memory subsets. A small donor pool kept down the genetic and exposure-history diversity that was represented.

Generated by immunoSEQ multiplex PCR, the TCRdb table keeps only in-frame clones and is missing some. The sample records over 2,000,000 clones, about 93% being singletons. Concerning this clone: The antigen remains unidentified.

The source is a man aged 18-30 years in good health. Some clones in this sample may be carry-over from other donors' samples. What was sequenced was naive CD8+ T cells from PBMCs.

The CDR3 bases are TGCGCCAGCAGCACAATTATACTAGCGGGTATGCTCAATGAGCAGTTCTTC. It encodes CASSTIILAGMLNEQFF. The V and J genes are TRBV5-1 and TRBJ2-1; 9 bases are shared with TRBD2. Trimming at V came to 4 bases and at J to 6 bases, leaving 14 bases not matched to a gene. Germline values: CDR1 SGHRS, CDR2 YFSETQ. The CDR3 length is 17 residues.